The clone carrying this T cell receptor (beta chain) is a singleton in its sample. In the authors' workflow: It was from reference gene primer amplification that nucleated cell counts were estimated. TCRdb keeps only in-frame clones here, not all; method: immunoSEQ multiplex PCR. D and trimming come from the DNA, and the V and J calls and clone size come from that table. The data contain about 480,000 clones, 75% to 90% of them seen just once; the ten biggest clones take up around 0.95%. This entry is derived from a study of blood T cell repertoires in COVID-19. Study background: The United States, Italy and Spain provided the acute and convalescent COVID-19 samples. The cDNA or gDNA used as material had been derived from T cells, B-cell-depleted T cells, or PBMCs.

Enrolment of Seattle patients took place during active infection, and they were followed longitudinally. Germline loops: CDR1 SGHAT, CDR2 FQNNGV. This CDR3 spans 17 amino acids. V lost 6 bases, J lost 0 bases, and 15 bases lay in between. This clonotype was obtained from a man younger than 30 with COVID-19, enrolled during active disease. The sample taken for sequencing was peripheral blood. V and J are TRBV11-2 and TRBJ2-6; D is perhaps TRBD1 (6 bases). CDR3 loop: CASRRLDRTSGANVLTF. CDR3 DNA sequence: TGTGCCAGCAGGAGACTGGACAGAACCTCTGGGGCCAACGTCCTGACTTTC.